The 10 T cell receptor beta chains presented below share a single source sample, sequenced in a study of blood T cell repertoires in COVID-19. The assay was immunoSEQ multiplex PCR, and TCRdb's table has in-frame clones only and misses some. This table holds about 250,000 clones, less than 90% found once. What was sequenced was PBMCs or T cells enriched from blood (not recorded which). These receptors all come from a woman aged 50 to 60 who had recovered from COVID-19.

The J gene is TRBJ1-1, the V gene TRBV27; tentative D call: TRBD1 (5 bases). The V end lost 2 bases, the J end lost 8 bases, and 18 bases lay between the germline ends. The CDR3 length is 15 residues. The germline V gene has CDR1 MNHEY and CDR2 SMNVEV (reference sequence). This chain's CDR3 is CASSLQFETEHEAFF. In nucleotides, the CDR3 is TGTGCCAGCAGTTTACAGTTCGAGACAGAACACGAAGCTTTCTTT.

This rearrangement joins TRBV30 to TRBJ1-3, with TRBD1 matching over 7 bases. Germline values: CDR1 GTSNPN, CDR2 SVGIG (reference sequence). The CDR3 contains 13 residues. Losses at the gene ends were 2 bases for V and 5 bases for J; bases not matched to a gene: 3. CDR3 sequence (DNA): TGTGCCTGGAGTACACAGGGGCGAAACACCATATATTTT. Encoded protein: CAWSTQGRNTIYF.

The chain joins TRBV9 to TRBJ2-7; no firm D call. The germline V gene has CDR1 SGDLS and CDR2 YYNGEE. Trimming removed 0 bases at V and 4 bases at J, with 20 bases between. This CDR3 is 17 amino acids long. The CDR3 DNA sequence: TGTGCCAGCAGCGTAGCTCCGGTGTCTAACGGCGGTTACGAGCAGTACTTC. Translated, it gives CASSVAPVSNGGYEQYF.

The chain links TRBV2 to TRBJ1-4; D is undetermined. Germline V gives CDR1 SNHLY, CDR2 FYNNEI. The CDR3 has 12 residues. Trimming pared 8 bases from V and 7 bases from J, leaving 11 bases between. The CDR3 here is CASRGGGEKLFF. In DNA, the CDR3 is TGTGCCAGCCGGGGAGGCGGTGAAAAACTGTTTTTT.

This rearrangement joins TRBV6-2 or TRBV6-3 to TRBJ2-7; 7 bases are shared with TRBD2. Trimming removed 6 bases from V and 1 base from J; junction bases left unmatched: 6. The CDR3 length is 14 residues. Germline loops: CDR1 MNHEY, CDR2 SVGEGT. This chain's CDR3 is CASSHGEGSYEQYF. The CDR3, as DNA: TGTGCCAGCAGCCATGGGGAGGGTTCCTACGAGCAGTACTTC.

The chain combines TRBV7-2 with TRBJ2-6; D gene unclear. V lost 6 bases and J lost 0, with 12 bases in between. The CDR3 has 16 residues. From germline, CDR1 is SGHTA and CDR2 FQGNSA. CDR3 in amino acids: CASRLQASSGANVLTF. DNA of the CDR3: TGTGCCAGCAGGTTGCAGGCGAGCTCTGGGGCCAACGTCCTGACTTTC.

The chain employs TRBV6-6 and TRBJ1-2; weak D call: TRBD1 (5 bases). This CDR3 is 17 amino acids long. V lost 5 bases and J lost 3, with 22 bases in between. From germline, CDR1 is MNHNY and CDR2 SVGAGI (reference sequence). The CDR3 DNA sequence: TGTGCCAGCAGTCTACGGGGGATGGATGGGTATGACTATGGCTACACCTTC. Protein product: CASSLRGMDGYDYGYTF.

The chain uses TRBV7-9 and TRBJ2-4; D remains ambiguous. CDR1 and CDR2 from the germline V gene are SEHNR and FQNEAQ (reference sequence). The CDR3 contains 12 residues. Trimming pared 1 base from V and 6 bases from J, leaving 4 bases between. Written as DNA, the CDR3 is TGTGCCAGCAGCTTAGACATAAACATTCAGTACTTC. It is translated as CASSLDINIQYF. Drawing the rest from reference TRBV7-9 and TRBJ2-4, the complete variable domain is DTGVSQNPRHKITKRGQNVTFRCDPISEHNRLYWYRQTLGQGPEFLTYFQNEAQLEKSRLLSDRFSAERPKGSFSTLEIQRTEQGDSAMYLCASSLDINIQYFGAGTRLSVL.

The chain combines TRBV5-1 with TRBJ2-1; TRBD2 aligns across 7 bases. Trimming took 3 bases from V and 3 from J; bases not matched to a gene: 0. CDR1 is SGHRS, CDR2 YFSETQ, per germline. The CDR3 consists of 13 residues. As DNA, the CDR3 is TGCGCCAGCAGCTCTAGCGGCTACAATGAGCAGTTCTTC. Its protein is CASSSSGYNEQFF.

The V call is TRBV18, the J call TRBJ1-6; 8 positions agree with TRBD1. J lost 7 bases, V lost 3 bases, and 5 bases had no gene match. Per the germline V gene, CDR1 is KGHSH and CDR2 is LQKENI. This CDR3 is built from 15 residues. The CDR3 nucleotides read TGTGCCAGCTCACCGGGACAGGTGGCCAATTCACCCCTCCACTTT. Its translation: CASSPGQVANSPLHF.